This TCR beta chain originates from a study of somatic mutations in cytotoxic T cells in rheumatoid arthritis. Study summary: The flow sorting of some V beta antibody-stained T-cell populations reached nearly 100% purity, and the sorted populations included V beta1+ cells sequenced for TCRB.

Germline values: CDR1 MDHEN, CDR2 SYDVKM. The CDR3 is made up of 15 amino acids. Trimming cost V 2 bases and J 3 bases, with 10 bases left between them. The assay was immunoSEQ multiplex PCR, and TCRdb's table has in-frame clones only and misses some. Here the sample spans some 20,000 clones, around 81% being singletons. The J gene is TRBJ2-2, the V gene TRBV28; tentatively, D is TRBD1 (5 bases). Sequenced input: CD8+ T cells sorted from blood. This receptor was obtained from an adult with rheumatoid arthritis. CDR3 sequence (DNA): TGTGCCAGCAGTTTAATCTCAGGGTACACCGGGGAGCTGTTTTTT. Translation gives CASSLISGYTGELFF.